Here is one TCR beta chain with its context. This sample is part of a study of blood T cell repertoires in COVID-19. Background on the study: PBMCs, B-cell-depleted T cells, or T cells provided the cDNA or gDNA that made up the material.

The CDR3 length is 15 residues. With 6 bases clipped from V and 6 bases from J, the junction kept 9 bases outside the gene matches. Looked up from germline, CDR1 is SNHLY and CDR2 is FYNNEI. Per the original methods: By means of reference gene primer amplification, nucleated cell counts were estimated. Measured with immunoSEQ multiplex PCR; TCRdb has only the in-frame clones, and not every one. The V and J calls and the clone size are those of that table, but D and trimming were determined from the DNA. The sample shows about 190,000 clones, roughly 86% of them seen only once. The sample taken for sequencing was peripheral blood. This TCR derives from a woman in her 70s with active or convalescent COVID-19. This chain connects TRBV2 to TRBJ1-5, with 9 bases identical to TRBD1. CDR3 sequence: CASSPGQGRGQPQHF. CDR3 nucleotide sequence: TGTGCCAGCAGCCCGGGACAGGGTCGGGGTCAGCCCCAGCATTTT. The full variable domain, with the rest looked up from reference TRBV2 and TRBJ1-5, is EPEVTQTPSHQVTQMGQEVILRCVPISNHLYFYWYRQILGQKVEFLVSFYNNEISEKSEIFDDQFSVERPDGSNFTLKIRSTKLEDSAMYFCASSPGQGRGQPQHFGDGTRLSIL.